Listed below are T cell receptor beta chains from one sample, sequenced in a study of T cell responses to AZD1222 COVID-19 vaccine. Measured with immunoSEQ multiplex PCR; TCRdb has only the in-frame clones, and not every one. This table holds 90,000 to 120,000 clones, about 93% found once. This specimen was peripheral blood, taken on day 0 of AZD1222 vaccination. These receptors were obtained from an adult in good health. CDR3s include the opening cysteine and the closing phenylalanine or tryptophan. D genes are given only for firm matches. Size tells how often a clone was seen (once, few, many) or the class of an expanded clone, and some rows leave it out.

v_call,j_call,clone_size,d_call,cdr3_aa,cdr3_nt
TRBV7-2,TRBJ1-2,NA,TRBD1,CASSFGTGKDYGYTF,TGTGCCAGCAGCTTCGGGACAGGGAAGGACTATGGCTACACCTTC
TRBV6-7,TRBJ1-2,NA,TRBD1,CASSYSGSLWTGWDYTF,TGTGCCAGCAGTTACTCTGGTTCGCTTTGGACAGGGTGGGACTACACCTTC
TRBV7-2,TRBJ1-6,NA,TRBD1,CASSSNRGQGGYNSPLHF,TGTGCCAGCAGCTCCAACCGCGGACAGGGGGGTTATAATTCACCCCTCCACTTT
TRBV7-9,TRBJ1-4,NA,NA,CASSLVEKLFF,TGTGCCAGCAGCTTAGTAGAAAAACTGTTTTTT
TRBV4-1,TRBJ2-7,NA,NA,CASSHVTGRDNYEQYF,TGCGCCAGCAGCCATGTAACCGGGAGAGATAACTACGAGCAGTACTTC
TRBV6-1,TRBJ2-7,NA,NA,CASSEGPGMASYEQYF,TGTGCCAGCAGTGAAGGTCCAGGGATGGCCTCCTACGAGCAGTACTTC
TRBV6-1,TRBJ1-4,NA,NA,CASSELSVLFTDNEKLFF,TGTGCCAGCAGTGAATTGTCCGTCCTATTCACAGATAATGAAAAACTGTTTTTT
TRBV4-3,TRBJ2-7,NA,TRBD2,CASSHHSGGMWEQYF,TGCGCCAGCAGCCACCATAGCGGGGGGATGTGGGAGCAGTACTTC
TRBV2,TRBJ2-2,few,NA,CASSVEPGELFF,TGTGCCAGCAGCGTTGAACCCGGGGAGCTGTTTTTT
TRBV2,TRBJ2-7,NA,NA,CASRALIGQSYEQYF,TGTGCCAGCAGAGCCTTAATCGGGCAGTCCTACGAGCAGTACTTC
TRBV29-1,TRBJ2-5,NA,TRBD2,CSVAPTSGGPGETQYF,TGCAGCGTTGCCCCGACTAGCGGGGGGCCGGGGGAGACCCAGTACTTC
TRBV7-2,TRBJ2-1,NA,NA,CASSLDPGPEQFF,TGTGCCAGCAGCTTAGATCCGGGACCCGAGCAGTTCTTC
TRBV5-4,TRBJ1-2,NA,TRBD1,CASSTSGQGTYGYTF,TGTGCCAGCAGCACCTCGGGACAGGGGACCTATGGCTACACCTTC
TRBV3-1/TRBV3-2,TRBJ1-1,NA,NA,CASSVRPGATEAFF,TGTGCCAGCAGCGTCCGCCCGGGGGCCACTGAAGCTTTCTTT
TRBV7-8,TRBJ1-5,NA,NA,CASSLDMLSSNQPQHF,TGTGCCAGCAGCTTAGATATGCTTTCGAGCAATCAGCCCCAGCATTTT
TRBV25-1,TRBJ2-5,NA,NA,CASSESPGFAVETQYF,TGTGCCAGCAGTGAATCCCCAGGGTTTGCGGTGGAGACCCAGTACTTC
TRBV4-3,TRBJ2-5,NA,NA,CASSQDPGETQYF,TGCGCCAGCAGCCAAGACCCCGGAGAGACCCAGTACTTC
TRBV6-1,TRBJ2-7,NA,NA,CASSEQGYEQYF,TGTGCCAGCAGTGAACAAGGGTACGAGCAGTACTTC
TRBV3-1/TRBV3-2,TRBJ1-4,NA,NA,CASSLGGLREKLFF,TGTGCCAGCAGCCTCGGAGGGTTGAGAGAAAAACTGTTTTTT
TRBV2,TRBJ1-6,NA,NA,CATILGVSYNSPLHF,TGTGCCACCATCCTTGGGGTCTCCTATAATTCACCCCTCCACTTT
TRBV30,TRBJ1-2,NA,NA,CAWTPDGFYGYTF,TGTGCCTGGACCCCCGACGGGTTCTATGGCTACACCTTC
TRBV7-2,TRBJ1-2,NA,NA,CASSYPAGYTF,TGTGCCAGCAGCTATCCAGCCGGCTACACCTTC
TRBV18,TRBJ1-1,NA,TRBD1,CASSPRPGQGGTEAFF,TGTGCCAGCTCACCACGTCCGGGACAGGGCGGGACTGAAGCTTTCTTT
TRBV7-9,TRBJ2-3,NA,NA,CASSLAGRSTDTQYF,TGTGCCAGCAGCTTAGCGGGGAGGAGCACAGATACGCAGTATTTT
TRBV7-8,TRBJ2-2,NA,NA,CASSPNTGELFF,TGTGCCAGCAGCCCGAACACCGGGGAGCTGTTTTTT
TRBV6-4,TRBJ2-3,NA,TRBD2,CASSVDSGFLTDTQYF,TGTGCCAGCAGTGTGGATAGCGGGTTTCTCACAGATACGCAGTATTTT
TRBV9,TRBJ2-5,NA,TRBD1,CASSPPGGFGETQYF,TGTGCCAGCAGCCCACCAGGGGGATTCGGAGAGACCCAGTACTTC
TRBV9,TRBJ2-2,NA,NA,CASSRNTGELFF,TGTGCCAGCAGCCGAAACACCGGGGAGCTGTTTTTT
TRBV6-5,TRBJ2-5,NA,TRBD1,CASSIRDRGETQYF,TGTGCCAGCAGTATCAGGGACAGGGGAGAGACCCAGTACTTC
TRBV4-1,TRBJ1-5,NA,NA,CASSHQGPSNQPQHF,TGCGCCAGCAGCCACCAGGGACCGAGCAATCAGCCCCAGCATTTT
TRBV27,TRBJ1-5,NA,NA,CASRKRDARGYQPQHF,TGTGCCAGCAGGAAGAGGGACGCCCGAGGGTATCAGCCCCAGCATTTT
TRBV5-1,TRBJ2-2,NA,NA,CASSLGTMETGELFF,TGCGCCAGCAGCTTGGGGACAATGGAAACCGGGGAGCTGTTTTTT
TRBV12-5,TRBJ2-1,once,TRBD2,CASGLAGGLDEQFF,TGTGCTAGTGGTTTAGCGGGGGGGCTCGATGAGCAGTTCTTC
TRBV6-4,TRBJ1-2,NA,NA,CASSDGGTGPYGYTF,TGTGCCAGCAGTGATGGCGGAACAGGTCCCTATGGCTACACCTTC
TRBV4-3,TRBJ2-1,NA,TRBD2,CASSQELTGGGSYNEQFF,TGCGCCAGCAGCCAAGAGCTCACTGGGGGAGGGTCCTACAATGAGCAGTTCTTC
TRBV4-3,TRBJ2-2,few,TRBD2,CASSQAGTSGGRNTGELFF,TGCGCCAGCAGCCAAGCCGGGACTAGCGGGGGCAGGAACACCGGGGAGCTGTTTTTT
TRBV7-2,TRBJ2-7,NA,NA,CASRPTGEYEQYF,TGTGCCAGCAGACCTACTGGAGAATACGAGCAGTACTTC
TRBV7-4,TRBJ1-5,NA,NA,CASSLGFGGRRQPQHF,TGTGCCAGCAGCTTAGGGTTCGGGGGGCGACGGCAGCCCCAGCATTTT
TRBV7-2,TRBJ1-3,NA,NA,CASSQPGNTIYF,TGTGCCAGCAGTCAACCTGGAAACACCATATATTTT
TRBV19,TRBJ2-7,NA,NA,CASSIGQSYEQYF,TGTGCCAGTAGTATAGGACAGTCCTACGAGCAGTACTTC
TRBV5-1,TRBJ2-3,NA,TRBD1,CASSPRQGASDTQYF,TGCGCCAGCAGCCCAAGACAGGGGGCTTCGGATACGCAGTATTTT
TRBV18,TRBJ1-1,NA,NA,CASLTGPFSTEAFF,TGTGCCAGCCTAACAGGGCCTTTTAGCACTGAAGCTTTCTTT
TRBV7-7,TRBJ2-2,NA,NA,CASSRGRTGELFF,TGTGCCAGCAGCCGTGGGAGAACCGGGGAGCTGTTTTTT
TRBV19,TRBJ2-2,NA,TRBD2,CASNGLAGTGELFF,TGTGCCAGTAATGGACTAGCGGGGACCGGGGAGCTGTTTTTT
TRBV20-1,TRBJ2-1,NA,NA,CSASALGQSYNEQFF,TGCAGTGCTAGTGCTCTCGGACAGAGCTACAATGAGCAGTTCTTC
TRBV19,TRBJ2-1,NA,TRBD1,CATRDRANEQFF,TGTGCCACCCGGGACAGGGCCAATGAGCAGTTCTTC